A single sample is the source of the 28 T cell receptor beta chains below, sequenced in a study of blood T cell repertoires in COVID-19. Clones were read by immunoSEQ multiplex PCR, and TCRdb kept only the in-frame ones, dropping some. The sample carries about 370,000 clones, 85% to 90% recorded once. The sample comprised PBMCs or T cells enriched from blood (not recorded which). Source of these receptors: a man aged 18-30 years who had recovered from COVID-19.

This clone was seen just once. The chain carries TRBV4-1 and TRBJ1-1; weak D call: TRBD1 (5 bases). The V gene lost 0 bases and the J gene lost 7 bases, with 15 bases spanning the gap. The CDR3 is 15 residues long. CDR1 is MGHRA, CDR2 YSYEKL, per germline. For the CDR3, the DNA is TGCGCCAGCAGCCAAGAAAATGTTGGGGGGATTGAAGCTTTCTTT. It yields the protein CASSQENVGGIEAFF.

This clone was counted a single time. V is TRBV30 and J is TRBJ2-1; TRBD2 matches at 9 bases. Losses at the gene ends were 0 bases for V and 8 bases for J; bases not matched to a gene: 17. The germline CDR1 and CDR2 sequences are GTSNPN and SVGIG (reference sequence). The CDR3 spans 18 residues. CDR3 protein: CAWSVPGGEVAGVYEQFF. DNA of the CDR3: TGTGCCTGGAGTGTGCCGGGGGGCGAGGTAGCGGGAGTTTATGAGCAGTTCTTC.

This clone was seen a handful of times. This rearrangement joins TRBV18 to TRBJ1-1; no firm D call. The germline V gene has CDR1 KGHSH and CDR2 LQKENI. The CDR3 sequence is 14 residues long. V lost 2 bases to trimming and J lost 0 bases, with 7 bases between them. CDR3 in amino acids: CASSPSSVNTEAFF. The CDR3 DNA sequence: TGTGCCAGCTCACCATCGTCCGTGAACACTGAAGCTTTCTTT.

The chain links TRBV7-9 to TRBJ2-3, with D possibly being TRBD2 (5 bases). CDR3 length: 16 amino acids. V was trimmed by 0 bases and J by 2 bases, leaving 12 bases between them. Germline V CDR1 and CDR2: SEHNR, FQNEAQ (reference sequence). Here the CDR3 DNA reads TGTGCCAGCAGCTTAGCAGGGCGGGTATCCACAGATACGCAGTATTTT. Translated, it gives CASSLAGRVSTDTQYF.

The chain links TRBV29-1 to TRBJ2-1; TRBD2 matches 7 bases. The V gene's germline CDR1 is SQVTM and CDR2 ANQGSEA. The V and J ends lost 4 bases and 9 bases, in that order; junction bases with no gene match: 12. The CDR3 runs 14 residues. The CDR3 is CSVAAILAEIEQFF. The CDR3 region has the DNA TGCAGCGTTGCTGCCATTCTAGCGGAAATTGAGCAGTTCTTC.

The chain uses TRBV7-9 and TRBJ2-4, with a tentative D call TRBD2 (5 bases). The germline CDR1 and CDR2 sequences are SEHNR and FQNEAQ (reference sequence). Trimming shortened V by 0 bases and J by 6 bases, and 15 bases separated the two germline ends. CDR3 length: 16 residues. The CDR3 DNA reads TGTGCCAGCAGCTTAGCGGGAAGGACCGGGATAAACATTCAGTACTTC. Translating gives CASSLAGRTGINIQYF.

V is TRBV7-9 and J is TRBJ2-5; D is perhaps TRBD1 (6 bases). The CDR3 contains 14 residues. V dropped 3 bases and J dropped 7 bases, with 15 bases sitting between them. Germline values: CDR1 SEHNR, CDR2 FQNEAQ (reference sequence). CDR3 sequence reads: CASSFGQLVGTQYF. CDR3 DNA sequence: TGTGCCAGCAGCTTTGGACAGCTCGTGGGGACCCAGTACTTC.

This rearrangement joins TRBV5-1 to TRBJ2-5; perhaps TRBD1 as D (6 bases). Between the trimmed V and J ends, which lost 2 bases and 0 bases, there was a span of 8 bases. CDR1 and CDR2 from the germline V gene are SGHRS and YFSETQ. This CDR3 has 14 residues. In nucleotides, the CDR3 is TGCGCCAGCAGCTTCGGGACAAACCAAGAGACCCAGTACTTC. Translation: CASSFGTNQETQYF.

The CDR3 spells CASSLTGGSPLHF. The CDR3 bases are TGTGCCAGCAGCCTCACAGGGGGTTCACCCCTCCACTTT. V is TRBV27 and J is TRBJ1-6, with 8 bases matching TRBD1. CDR1 is MNHEY, CDR2 SMNVEV, per germline (reference sequence). The CDR3 totals 13 residues. Trimming cost V 6 bases and J 9 bases; bases outside gene matches: 4.

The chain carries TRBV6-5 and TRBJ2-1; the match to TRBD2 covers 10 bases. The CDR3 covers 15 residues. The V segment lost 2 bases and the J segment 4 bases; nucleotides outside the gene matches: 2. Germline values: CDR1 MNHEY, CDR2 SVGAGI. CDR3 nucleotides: TGTGCCAGCAGTTACGGACTAGCGGAATACAATGAGCAGTTCTTC. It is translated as CASSYGLAEYNEQFF.

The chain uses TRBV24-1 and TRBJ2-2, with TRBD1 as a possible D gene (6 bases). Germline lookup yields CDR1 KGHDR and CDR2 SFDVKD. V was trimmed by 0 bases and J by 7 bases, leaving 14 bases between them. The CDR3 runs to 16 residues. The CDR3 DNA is TGTGCCACCAGTGATTTGGACAGGTCCTCTATCGGGGAGCTGTTTTTT. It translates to CATSDLDRSSIGELFF.

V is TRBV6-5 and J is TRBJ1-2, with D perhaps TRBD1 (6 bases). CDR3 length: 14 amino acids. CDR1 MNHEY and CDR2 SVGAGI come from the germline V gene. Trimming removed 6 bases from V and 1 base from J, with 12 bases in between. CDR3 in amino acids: CASRPYRVNYGYTF. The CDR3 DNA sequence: TGTGCCAGCAGGCCCTACAGGGTTAACTATGGCTACACCTTC.

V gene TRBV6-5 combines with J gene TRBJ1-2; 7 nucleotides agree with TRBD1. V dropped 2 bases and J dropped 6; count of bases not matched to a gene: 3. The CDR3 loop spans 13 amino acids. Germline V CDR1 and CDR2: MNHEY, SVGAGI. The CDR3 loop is CASSYTGENGYTF. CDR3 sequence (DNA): TGTGCCAGCAGTTACACAGGGGAAAATGGCTACACCTTC.

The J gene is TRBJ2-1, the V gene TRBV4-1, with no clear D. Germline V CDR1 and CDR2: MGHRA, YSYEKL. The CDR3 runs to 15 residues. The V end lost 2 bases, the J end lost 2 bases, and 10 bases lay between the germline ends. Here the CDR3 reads CASSQKSEPYNEQFF. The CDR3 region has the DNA TGCGCCAGCAGCCAAAAAAGCGAGCCCTACAATGAGCAGTTCTTC.

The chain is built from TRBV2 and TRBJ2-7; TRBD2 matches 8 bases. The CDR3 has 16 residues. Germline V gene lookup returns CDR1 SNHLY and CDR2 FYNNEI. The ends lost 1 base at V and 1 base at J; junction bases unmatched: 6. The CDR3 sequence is CASSEGLAGLSYEQYF. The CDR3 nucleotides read TGTGCCAGCAGTGAAGGATTAGCGGGACTATCCTACGAGCAGTACTTC.

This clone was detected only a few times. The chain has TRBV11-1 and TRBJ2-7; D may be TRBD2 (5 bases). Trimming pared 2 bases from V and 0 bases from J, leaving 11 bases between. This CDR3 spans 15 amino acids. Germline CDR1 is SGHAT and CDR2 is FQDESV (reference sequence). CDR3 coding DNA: TGTGCCAGCAGCTTAAATACGGGGTACTCCTACGAGCAGTACTTC. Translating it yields CASSLNTGYSYEQYF.

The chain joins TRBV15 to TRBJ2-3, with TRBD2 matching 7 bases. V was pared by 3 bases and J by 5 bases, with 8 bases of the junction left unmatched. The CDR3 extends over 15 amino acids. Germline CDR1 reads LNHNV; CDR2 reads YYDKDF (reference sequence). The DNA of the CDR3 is TGTGCCACCAGCAGGTTCGCGGGGGAAGGAGATACGCAGTATTTT. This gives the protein CATSRFAGEGDTQYF.

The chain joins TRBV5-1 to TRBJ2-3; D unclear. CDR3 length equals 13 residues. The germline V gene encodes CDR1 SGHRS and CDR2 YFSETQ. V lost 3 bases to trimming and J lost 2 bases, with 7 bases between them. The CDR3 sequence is CASSYSFTDTQYF. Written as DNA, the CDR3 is TGCGCCAGCAGCTACTCCTTCACAGATACGCAGTATTTT.

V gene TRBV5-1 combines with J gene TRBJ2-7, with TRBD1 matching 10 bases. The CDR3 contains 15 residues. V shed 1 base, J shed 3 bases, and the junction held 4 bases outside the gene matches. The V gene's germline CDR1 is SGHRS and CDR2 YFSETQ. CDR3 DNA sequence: TGCGCCAGCAGCTTGCGAGGGACAGGGGTCTACGAGCAGTACTTC. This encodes CASSLRGTGVYEQYF.

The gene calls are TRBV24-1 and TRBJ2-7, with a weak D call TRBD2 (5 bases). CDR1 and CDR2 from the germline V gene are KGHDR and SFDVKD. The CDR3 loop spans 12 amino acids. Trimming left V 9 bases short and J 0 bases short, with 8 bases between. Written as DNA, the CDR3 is TGTGCCACCGGACGGGACTCCTACGAGCAGTACTTC. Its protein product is CATGRDSYEQYF.

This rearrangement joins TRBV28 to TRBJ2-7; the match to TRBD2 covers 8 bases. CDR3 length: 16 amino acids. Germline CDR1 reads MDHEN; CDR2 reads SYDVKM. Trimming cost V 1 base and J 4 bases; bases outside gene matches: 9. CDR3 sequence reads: CASSLFRGRGAYEQYF. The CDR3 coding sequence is TGTGCCAGCAGTTTATTCCGTGGGCGGGGGGCGTACGAGCAGTACTTC.

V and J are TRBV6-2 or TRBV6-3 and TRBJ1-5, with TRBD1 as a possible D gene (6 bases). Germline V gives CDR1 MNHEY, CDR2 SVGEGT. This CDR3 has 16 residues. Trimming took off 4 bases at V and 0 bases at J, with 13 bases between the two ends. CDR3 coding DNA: TGTGCCAGCAGTTCCCGGACAGCTTATAGCAATCAGCCCCAGCATTTT. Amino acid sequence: CASSSRTAYSNQPQHF.

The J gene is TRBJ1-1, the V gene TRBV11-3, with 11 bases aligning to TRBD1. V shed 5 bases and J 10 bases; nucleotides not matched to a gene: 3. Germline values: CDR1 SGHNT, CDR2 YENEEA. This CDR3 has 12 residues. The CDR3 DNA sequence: TGTGCCAGCAGCCACGGGACAGGGGGAGCTTTCTTT. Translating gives CASSHGTGGAFF. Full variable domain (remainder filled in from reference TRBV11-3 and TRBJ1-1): EAGVVQSPRYKIIEKKQPVAFWCNPISGHNTLYWYLQNLGQGPELLIRYENEEAVDDSQLPKDRFSAERLKGVDSTLKIQPAELGDSAVYLCASSHGTGGAFFGQGTRLTVV.

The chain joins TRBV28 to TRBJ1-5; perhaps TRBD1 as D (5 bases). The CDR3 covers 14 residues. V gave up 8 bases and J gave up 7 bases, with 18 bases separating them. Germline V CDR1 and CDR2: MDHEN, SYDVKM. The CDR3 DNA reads TGTGCCAGCTCCCGCGTGGGGCAAGAGCAGCCCCAGCATTTT. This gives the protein CASSRVGQEQPQHF.

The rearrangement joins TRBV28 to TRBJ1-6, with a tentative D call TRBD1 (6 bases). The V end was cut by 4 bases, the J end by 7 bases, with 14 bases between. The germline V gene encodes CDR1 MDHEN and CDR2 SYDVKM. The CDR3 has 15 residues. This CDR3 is CASSSQGMRNSPLHF. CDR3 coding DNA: TGTGCCAGCAGTTCACAGGGAATGAGGAATTCACCCCTCCACTTT.

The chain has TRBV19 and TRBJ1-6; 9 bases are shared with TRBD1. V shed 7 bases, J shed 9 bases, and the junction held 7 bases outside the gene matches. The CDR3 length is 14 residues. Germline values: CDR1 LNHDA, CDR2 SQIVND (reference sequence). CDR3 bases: TGTGCCAGTAATAGCGGACAGGGGTTTTCACCCCTCCACTTT. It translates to CASNSGQGFSPLHF.

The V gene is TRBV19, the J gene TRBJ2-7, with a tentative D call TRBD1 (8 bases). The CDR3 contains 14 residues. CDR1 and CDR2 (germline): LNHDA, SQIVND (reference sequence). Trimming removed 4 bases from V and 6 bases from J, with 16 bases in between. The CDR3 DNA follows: TGTGCCAGTAGTACCCAGACAGGGGAGGGCGAGCAGTACTTC. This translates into CASSTQTGEGEQYF.

The CDR3 nucleotides are TGTGCCAGCAGTGACATCACAGGGAAAGAGACCCAGTACTTC. Its translation: CASSDITGKETQYF. J is TRBJ2-5 and V is TRBV2; a weak D match, TRBD1 (6 bases). Germline V gives CDR1 SNHLY, CDR2 FYNNEI. Trimming stripped 3 bases from V and 3 bases from J, with 11 bases between. The CDR3 totals 14 residues.